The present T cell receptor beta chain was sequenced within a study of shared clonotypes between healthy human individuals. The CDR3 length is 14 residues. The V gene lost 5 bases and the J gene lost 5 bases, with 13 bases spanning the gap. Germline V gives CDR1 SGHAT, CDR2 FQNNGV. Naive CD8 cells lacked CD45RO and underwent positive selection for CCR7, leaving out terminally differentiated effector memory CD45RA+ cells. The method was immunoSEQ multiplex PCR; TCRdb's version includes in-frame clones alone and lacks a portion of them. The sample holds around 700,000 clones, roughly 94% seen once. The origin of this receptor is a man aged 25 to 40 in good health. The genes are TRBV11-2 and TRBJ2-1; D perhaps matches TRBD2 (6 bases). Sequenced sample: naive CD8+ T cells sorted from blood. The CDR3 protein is CASSKPGLHNEQFF. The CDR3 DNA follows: TGTGCCAGCAGCAAACCGGGACTCCACAATGAGCAGTTCTTC.